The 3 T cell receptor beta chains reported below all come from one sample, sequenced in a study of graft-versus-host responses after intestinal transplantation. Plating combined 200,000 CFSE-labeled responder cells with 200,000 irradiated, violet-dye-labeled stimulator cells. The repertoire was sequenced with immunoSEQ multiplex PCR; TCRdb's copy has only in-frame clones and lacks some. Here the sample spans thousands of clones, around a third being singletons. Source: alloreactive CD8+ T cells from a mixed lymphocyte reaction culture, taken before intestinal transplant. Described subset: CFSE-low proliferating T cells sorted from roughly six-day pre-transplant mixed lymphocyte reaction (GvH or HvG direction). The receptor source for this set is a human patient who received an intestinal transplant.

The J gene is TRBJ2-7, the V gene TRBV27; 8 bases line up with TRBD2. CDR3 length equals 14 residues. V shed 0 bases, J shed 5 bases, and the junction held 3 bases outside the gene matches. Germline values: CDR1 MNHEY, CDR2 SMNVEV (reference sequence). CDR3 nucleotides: TGTGCCAGCAGTTTATCAAGCGGGGGCCACGAGCAGTACTTC. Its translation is CASSLSSGGHEQYF.

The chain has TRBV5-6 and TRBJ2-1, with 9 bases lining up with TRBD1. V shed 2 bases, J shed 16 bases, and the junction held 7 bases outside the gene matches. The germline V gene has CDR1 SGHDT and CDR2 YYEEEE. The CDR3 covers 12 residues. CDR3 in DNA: TGTGCCAGCAGCTTAGAACGGGACAGGGAATTCTTC. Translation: CASSLERDREFF.

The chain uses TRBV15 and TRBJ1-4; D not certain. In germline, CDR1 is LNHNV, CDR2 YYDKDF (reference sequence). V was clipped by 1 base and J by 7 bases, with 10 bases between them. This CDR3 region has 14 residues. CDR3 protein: CATSRGASAEKLFF. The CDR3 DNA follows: TGTGCCACCAGCAGAGGCGCTTCCGCTGAAAAACTGTTTTTT. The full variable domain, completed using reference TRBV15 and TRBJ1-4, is DAMVIQNPRYQVTQFGKPVTLSCSQTLNHNVMYWYQQKSSQAPKLLFHYYDKDFNNEADTPDNFQSRRPNTSFCFLDIRSPGLGDTAMYLCATSRGASAEKLFFGSGTQLSVL.